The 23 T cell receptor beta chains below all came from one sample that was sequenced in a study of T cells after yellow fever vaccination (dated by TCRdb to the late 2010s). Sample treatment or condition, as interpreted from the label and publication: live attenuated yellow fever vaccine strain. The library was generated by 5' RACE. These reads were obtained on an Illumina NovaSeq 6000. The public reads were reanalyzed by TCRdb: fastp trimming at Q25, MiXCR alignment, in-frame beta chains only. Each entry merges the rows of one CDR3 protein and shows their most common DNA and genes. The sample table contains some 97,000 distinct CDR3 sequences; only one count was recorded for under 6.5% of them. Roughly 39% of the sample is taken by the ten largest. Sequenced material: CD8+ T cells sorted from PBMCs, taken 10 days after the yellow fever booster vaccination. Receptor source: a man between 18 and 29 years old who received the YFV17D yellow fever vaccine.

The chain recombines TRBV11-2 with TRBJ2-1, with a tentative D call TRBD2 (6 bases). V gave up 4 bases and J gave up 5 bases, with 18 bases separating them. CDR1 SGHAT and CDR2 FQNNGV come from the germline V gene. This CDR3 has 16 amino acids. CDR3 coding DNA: TGTGCCAGCAGCTCGACGGCGGGGTTAATCCACAATGAGCAGTTCTTC. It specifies CASSSTAGLIHNEQFF.

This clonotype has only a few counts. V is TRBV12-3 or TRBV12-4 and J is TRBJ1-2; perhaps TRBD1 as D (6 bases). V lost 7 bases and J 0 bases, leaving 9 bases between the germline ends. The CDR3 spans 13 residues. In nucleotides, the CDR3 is TGTGCCAGCACCCAGGGGACTAACTATGGCTACACCTTC. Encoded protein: CASTQGTNYGYTF.

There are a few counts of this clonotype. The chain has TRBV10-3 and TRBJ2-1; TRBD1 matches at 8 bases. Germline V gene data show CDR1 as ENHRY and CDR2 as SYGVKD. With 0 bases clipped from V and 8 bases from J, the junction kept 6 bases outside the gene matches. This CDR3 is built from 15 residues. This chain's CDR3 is CAISESITGGYEQFF. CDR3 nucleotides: TGTGCCATCAGTGAGTCGATCACAGGGGGGTATGAGCAGTTCTTC.

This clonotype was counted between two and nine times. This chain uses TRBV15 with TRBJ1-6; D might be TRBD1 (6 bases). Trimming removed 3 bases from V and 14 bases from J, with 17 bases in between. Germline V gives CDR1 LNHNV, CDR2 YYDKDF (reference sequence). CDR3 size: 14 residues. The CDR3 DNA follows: TGTGCCACCAGCAGCCTACAGGGTTCTTTAACCCTCCACTTT. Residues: CATSSLQGSLTLHF.

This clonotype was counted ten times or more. CDR3 in amino acids: CASSSPGGLTQHF. CDR3 bases: TGTGCCAGCAGTTCGCCCGGGGGCTTGACCCAGCATTTT. V gene TRBV6-5 combines with J gene TRBJ1-5; the D gene is possibly TRBD1 (6 bases). This CDR3 comprises 13 residues. V lost 4 bases and J 11 bases, leaving 15 bases between the germline ends. From germline, CDR1 is MNHEY and CDR2 SVGAGI.

CDR3 in amino acids: CASYVTSGGFSREQFF. The CDR3 DNA is TGCGCCAGCTATGTTACTAGCGGGGGTTTTAGTAGGGAGCAGTTCTTC. The chain combines TRBV5-1 with TRBJ2-1; 11 bases are shared with TRBD2. Looked up from germline, CDR1 is SGHRS and CDR2 is YFSETQ. CDR3 length: 16 amino acids. The junction had 16 bases not matched to a gene; V was cut back by 7 bases and J by 10 bases.

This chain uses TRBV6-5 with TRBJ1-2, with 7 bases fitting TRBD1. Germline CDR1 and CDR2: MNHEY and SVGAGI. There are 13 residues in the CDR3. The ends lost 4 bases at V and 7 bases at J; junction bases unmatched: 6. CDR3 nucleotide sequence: TGTGCCAGCAGTTCGACAGGGTTTCGTGGCTACACCTTC. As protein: CASSSTGFRGYTF.

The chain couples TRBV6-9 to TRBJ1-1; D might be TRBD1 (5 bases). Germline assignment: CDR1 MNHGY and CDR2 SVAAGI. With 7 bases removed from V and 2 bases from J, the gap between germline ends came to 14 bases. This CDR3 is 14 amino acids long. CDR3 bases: TGTGCCAGCACGAGAGGGACTTTTAACACTGAAGCTTTCTTT. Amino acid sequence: CASTRGTFNTEAFF.

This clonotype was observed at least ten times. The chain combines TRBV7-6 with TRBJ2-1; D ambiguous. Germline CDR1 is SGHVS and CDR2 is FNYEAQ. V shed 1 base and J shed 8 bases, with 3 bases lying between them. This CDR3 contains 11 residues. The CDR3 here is CASSLVHEQFF. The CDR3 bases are TGTGCCAGCAGCTTAGTCCATGAGCAGTTCTTC.

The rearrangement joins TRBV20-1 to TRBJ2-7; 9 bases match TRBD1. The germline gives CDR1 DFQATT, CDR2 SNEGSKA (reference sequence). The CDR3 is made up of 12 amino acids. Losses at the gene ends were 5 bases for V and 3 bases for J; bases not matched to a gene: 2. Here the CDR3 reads CSAGTGSYEQYV. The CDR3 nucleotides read TGCAGTGCTGGGACAGGGAGCTACGAGCAGTACGTC.

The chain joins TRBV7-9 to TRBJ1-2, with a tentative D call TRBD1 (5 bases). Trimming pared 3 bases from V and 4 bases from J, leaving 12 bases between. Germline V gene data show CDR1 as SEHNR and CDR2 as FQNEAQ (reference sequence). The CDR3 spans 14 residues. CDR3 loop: CASSLPTEIYGYTF. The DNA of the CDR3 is TGTGCCAGCAGCTTGCCGACAGAAATCTATGGCTACACCTTC.

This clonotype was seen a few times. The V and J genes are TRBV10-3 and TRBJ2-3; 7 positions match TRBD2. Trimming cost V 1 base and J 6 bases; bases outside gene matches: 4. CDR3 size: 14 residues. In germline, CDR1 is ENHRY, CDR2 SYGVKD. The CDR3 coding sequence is TGTGCCATCAGTGAGTGGCGGGGGAGCGATACGCAGTATTTT. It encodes CAISEWRGSDTQYF.

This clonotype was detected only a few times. CDR3 region: CASSQSTGEIGYGYTF. The CDR3 DNA reads as TGCGCCAGCAGCCAAAGTACAGGGGAAATCGGCTATGGCTACACCTTC. The chain couples TRBV4-1 to TRBJ1-2, with 7 bases that match TRBD1. Germline V gene sequence: CDR1 MGHRA, CDR2 YSYEKL. The CDR3 sequence is 16 residues long. V shed 2 bases, J shed 4 bases, and the junction held 10 bases outside the gene matches.

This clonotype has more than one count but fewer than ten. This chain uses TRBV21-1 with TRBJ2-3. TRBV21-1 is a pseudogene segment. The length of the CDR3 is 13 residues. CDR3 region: CASSKIRPDTQYF. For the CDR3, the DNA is TGTGCCAGCAGCAAAATTAGACCCGATACGCAGTATTTT.

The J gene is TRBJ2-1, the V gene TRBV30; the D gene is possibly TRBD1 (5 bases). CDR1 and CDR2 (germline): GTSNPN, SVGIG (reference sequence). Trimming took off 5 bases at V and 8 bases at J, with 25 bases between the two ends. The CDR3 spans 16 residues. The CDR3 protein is CAWFHATGRKGDEQFF. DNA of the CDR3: TGTGCCTGGTTCCACGCAACAGGCCGTAAGGGTGATGAGCAGTTCTTC.

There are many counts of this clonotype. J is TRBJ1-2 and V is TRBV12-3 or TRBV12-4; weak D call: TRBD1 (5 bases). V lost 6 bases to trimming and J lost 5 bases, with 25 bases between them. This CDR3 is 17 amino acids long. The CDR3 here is CASSPTVLGGDLYGYTF. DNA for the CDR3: TGTGCCAGCAGCCCGACCGTTCTGGGAGGGGACCTTTATGGCTACACCTTC.

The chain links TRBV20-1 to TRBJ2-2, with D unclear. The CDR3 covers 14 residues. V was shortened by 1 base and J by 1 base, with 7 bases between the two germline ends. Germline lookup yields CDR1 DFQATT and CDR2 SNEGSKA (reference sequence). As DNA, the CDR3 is TGCAGTGCTAGAGTCACGAGGAACACCGGGGAGCTGTTTTTT. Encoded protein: CSARVTRNTGELFF.

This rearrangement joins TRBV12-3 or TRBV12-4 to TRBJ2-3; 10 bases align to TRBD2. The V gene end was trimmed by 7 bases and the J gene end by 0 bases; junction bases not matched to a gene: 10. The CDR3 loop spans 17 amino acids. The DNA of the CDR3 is TGTGCCAGCAATTCCCCCCAGACTAGCGGGAGCACAGATACGCAGTATTTT. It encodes CASNSPQTSGSTDTQYF.

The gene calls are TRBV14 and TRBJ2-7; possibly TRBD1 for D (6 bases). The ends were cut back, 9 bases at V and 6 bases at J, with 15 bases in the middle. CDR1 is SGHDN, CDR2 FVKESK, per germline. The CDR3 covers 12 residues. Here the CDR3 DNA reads TGTGCCAGTACGGACGTACAGGGCGAGCAGTACGTC. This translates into CASTDVQGEQYV.

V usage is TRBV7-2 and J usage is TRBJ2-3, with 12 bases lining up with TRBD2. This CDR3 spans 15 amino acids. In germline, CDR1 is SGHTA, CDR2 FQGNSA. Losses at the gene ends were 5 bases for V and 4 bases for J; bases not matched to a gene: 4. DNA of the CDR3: TGTGCCAGCAGCCCTAGCGGGGGGGCCGCAGATACGCAGTATTTT. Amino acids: CASSPSGGAADTQYF.

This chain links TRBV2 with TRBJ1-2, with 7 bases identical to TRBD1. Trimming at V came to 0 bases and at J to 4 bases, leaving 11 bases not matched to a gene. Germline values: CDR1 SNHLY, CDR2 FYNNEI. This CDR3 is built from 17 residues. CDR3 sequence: CASSEAGGPRGGYGYTF. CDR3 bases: TGTGCCAGCAGTGAAGCGGGGGGGCCCAGGGGGGGCTATGGCTACACCTTC.

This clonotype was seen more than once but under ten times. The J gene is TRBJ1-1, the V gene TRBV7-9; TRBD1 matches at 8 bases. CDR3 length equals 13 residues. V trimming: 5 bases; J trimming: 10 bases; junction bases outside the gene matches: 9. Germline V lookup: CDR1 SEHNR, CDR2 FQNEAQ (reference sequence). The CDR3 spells CASSGSQGAGAFF. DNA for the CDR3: TGTGCCAGCAGCGGATCCCAGGGGGCAGGAGCTTTCTTT.

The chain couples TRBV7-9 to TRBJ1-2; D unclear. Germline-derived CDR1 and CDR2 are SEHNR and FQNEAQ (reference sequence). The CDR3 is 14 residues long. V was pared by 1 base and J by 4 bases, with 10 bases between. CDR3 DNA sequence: TGTGCCAGCAGCTTAGTCGCAGGACCCTATGGCTACACCTTC. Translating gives CASSLVAGPYGYTF.